The 29 T cell receptor beta chains listed next were all sequenced from one sample in a study of blood T cells in healthy people across ages. With a J-beta primer mix and a sample-barcoded 5' primer, a second PCR ran about 7 to 12 cycles. From the 5' RACE reads, TCRdb called clonotypes with MiXCR, one entry per CDR3 protein. The repertoire holds about 2 million distinct CDR3 sequences, about 50% seen once, with approximately 2% in the top ten. The sample was blood. Receptor source: a woman in her forties in good health.

The rearrangement joins TRBV7-8 to TRBJ2-1; D is possibly TRBD2 (5 bases). The end of the DNA is better explained by TRBJ2-7, so the J call may be wrong. The CDR3 contains 15 residues. Germline assignment: CDR1 SGHVS and CDR2 FQNEAQ. Here the CDR3 reads CASTRPGSSYNEQYF. The CDR3 DNA follows: TGTGCCAGCACACGACCGGGGAGTTCCTACAATGAGCAGTACTTC.

There are a few counts of this clonotype. The chain employs TRBV6-5 and TRBJ1-5, with D uncertain. CDR3 length: 13 amino acids. V lost 5 bases and J lost 6, with 11 bases in between. Germline CDR1 is MNHEY and CDR2 is SVGAGI. This CDR3 reads CASSAAGGQPQHF. Written as DNA, the CDR3 is TGTGCCAGCAGTGCCGCAGGAGGTCAGCCCCAGCATTTT.

The sample holds a few counts of this clonotype. CDR3 sequence reads: CASSLSGTRVIQYF. DNA of the CDR3: TGTGCCAGCAGTTTATCAGGGACAAGAGTAATTCAGTACTTC. The chain is built from TRBV28 and TRBJ2-4, with D perhaps matching TRBD1 (6 bases). Trimming shortened V by 1 base and J by 10 bases, and 14 bases separated the two germline ends. Germline V gives CDR1 MDHEN, CDR2 SYDVKM. This CDR3 region has 14 residues.

This sequence joins TRBV7-9 and TRBJ1-5; D is possibly TRBD1 (5 bases). V lost 5 bases and J 4 bases, leaving 15 bases between the germline ends. Germline V lookup: CDR1 SEHNR, CDR2 FQNEAQ (reference sequence). CDR3 length: 15 amino acids. The CDR3 spells CASSLDFQGNQPQHF. Here the CDR3 DNA reads TGTGCCAGCAGCCTAGACTTCCAGGGAAATCAGCCCCAGCATTTT. Full variable domain (missing parts from reference TRBV7-9 and TRBJ1-5): DTGVSQNPRHKITKRGQNVTFRCDPISEHNRLYWYRQTLGQGPEFLTYFQNEAQLEKSRLLSDRFSAERPKGSFSTLEIQRTEQGDSAMYLCASSLDFQGNQPQHFGDGTRLSIL.

This rearrangement joins TRBV5-1 to TRBJ2-5; D possibly uses TRBD1 or TRBD2 (5 bases each). V lost 0 bases, J lost 11 bases, and 17 bases lay in between. CDR3 length: 14 residues. Germline CDR1 reads SGHRS; CDR2 reads YFSETQ. CDR3 residues: CASSLAGAANEQYF. As DNA, the CDR3 is TGCGCCAGCAGCTTGGCCGGGGCGGCCAATGAGCAGTACTTC.

The table lists this clonotype with a few counts. This chain joins TRBV20-1 and TRBJ2-7; D possibly corresponds to TRBD2 (5 bases). CDR1 and CDR2 (germline): DFQATT, SNEGSKA (reference sequence). V was trimmed by 5 bases and J by 6 bases, leaving 23 bases between them. This CDR3 is built from 15 residues. This chain's CDR3 is CSADPLTSQRSEQYF. DNA of the CDR3: TGCAGTGCTGACCCTTTAACGTCACAGCGGAGCGAGCAGTACTTC.

V and J are TRBV4-3 and TRBJ2-3; TRBD2 aligns across 12 bases. Germline V gives CDR1 LGHNA, CDR2 YSLEER. The CDR3 length is 16 residues. V lost 3 bases to trimming and J lost 9 bases; unmatched junction nucleotides: 10. The CDR3 region is CASSQGTSGPAGTQYF. In DNA form, the CDR3 reads TGCGCCAGCAGCCAGGGGACTAGCGGGCCGGCGGGGACGCAGTATTTT.

This clonotype was observed a handful of times. V is TRBV20-1 and J is TRBJ1-2; the D is unclear. Germline CDR1 and CDR2: DFQATT and SNEGSKA (reference sequence). The CDR3 extends over 14 amino acids. V lost 4 bases to trimming and J lost 2 bases, with 14 bases between them. The CDR3 loop is CSAKPLQRNYGYTF. The CDR3 coding sequence is TGCAGTGCTAAACCTCTACAGAGGAACTATGGCTACACCTTC.

The chain employs TRBV15 and TRBJ1-1; 8 bases map to TRBD1. Germline V gene data show CDR1 as LNHNV and CDR2 as YYDKDF (reference sequence). J gave up 4 bases and V 6 bases, and 4 bases lay outside the gene matches. The CDR3 sequence is 13 residues long. The CDR3 sequence: CATSQGAGTEAFF. The CDR3 DNA sequence: TGTGCCACCAGTCAGGGGGCAGGCACTGAAGCTTTCTTT.

This clonotype was seen a few times. The chain uses TRBV7-2 and TRBJ2-1; 8 nucleotides align to TRBD1. Germline V gives CDR1 SGHTA, CDR2 FQGNSA. V trimming: 4 bases; J trimming: 2 bases; junction bases outside the gene matches: 4. The CDR3 length is 15 residues. The CDR3 reads CASSSDRGTYNEQFF. The CDR3 nucleotides are TGTGCCAGCAGCTCCGACAGGGGAACCTACAATGAGCAGTTCTTC.

This rearrangement joins TRBV2 to TRBJ2-5; 9 nucleotides agree with TRBD1. This CDR3 is 14 amino acids long. From germline, CDR1 is SNHLY and CDR2 FYNNEI. J lost 4 bases, V lost 8 bases, and 8 bases had no gene match. CDR3 amino acids: CASARNRGRETQYF. In DNA form, the CDR3 reads TGTGCCAGCGCAAGAAACAGGGGGCGAGAGACCCAGTACTTC.

The chain has TRBV4-2 and TRBJ2-5, with no clear D. Germline lookup yields CDR1 LGHNA and CDR2 YNFKEQ. Trimming left V 0 bases short and J 5 bases short, with 13 bases between. CDR3 length: 15 residues. CDR3 region: CASSQDAARDETQYF. The CDR3 DNA reads TGTGCCAGCAGCCAAGATGCGGCTAGGGATGAGACCCAGTACTTC.

This clonotype was counted between two and nine times. The chain couples TRBV12-5 to TRBJ2-3; D unclear. The CDR3 loop spans 14 amino acids. Trimming cost V 5 bases and J 2 bases, with 11 bases left between them. Germline assignment: CDR1 LGHNT and CDR2 FRNRAP. CDR3 sequence: CASGRGPPTDTQYF. CDR3 in DNA: TGTGCTAGTGGTCGTGGTCCACCCACAGATACGCAGTATTTT.

This sequence joins TRBV7-9 and TRBJ2-7; tentatively, D is TRBD1 (6 bases). Germline loops: CDR1 SEHNR, CDR2 FQNEAQ (reference sequence). This CDR3 spans 14 amino acids. Trimming pared 1 base from V and 6 bases from J, leaving 13 bases between. The CDR3 here is CASSLVRGPSEQYF. CDR3 nucleotides: TGTGCCAGCAGCTTAGTCAGGGGACCCTCCGAGCAGTACTTC. The whole variable domain, filled in from reference TRBV7-9 and TRBJ2-7, reads DTGVSQNPRHKITKRGQNVTFRCDPISEHNRLYWYRQTLGQGPEFLTYFQNEAQLEKSRLLSDRFSAERPKGSFSTLEIQRTEQGDSAMYLCASSLVRGPSEQYFGPGTRLTVT.

The sample holds a few counts of this clonotype. V usage is TRBV6-2 or TRBV6-3 and J usage is TRBJ2-5; possible D gene TRBD1, 5 bases. CDR3 size: 13 residues. V was cut by 0 bases and J by 7 bases, with 9 bases left in between. Germline V gene data show CDR1 as MNHEY and CDR2 as SVGEGT. The CDR3 here is CASSYSGPGTQYF. The CDR3 region has the DNA TGTGCCAGCAGTTACTCGGGGCCAGGGACCCAGTACTTC.

Details on this clonotype: At one boundary the junction diverges from the germline segment, which might be a read error. J is TRBJ2-3 and V is TRBV12-3 or TRBV12-4, with 8 nucleotides matching TRBD1. CDR3 size: 17 residues. This CDR3 reads CASSFPGTGASTGTQYF. CDR3 nucleotides: TGTGCCAGCAGTTTCCCCGGGACAGGCGCCAGCACAGGTACGCAGTATTTT.

This clonotype was seen once. The CDR3 is CSAPDRVGTDTQYF. For the CDR3, the DNA is TGCAGTGCTCCGGACAGAGTGGGCACAGATACGCAGTATTTT. The chain employs TRBV20-1 and TRBJ2-3, with D perhaps matching TRBD1 (6 bases). This CDR3 has 14 amino acids. Germline V gene sequence: CDR1 DFQATT, CDR2 SNEGSKA (reference sequence). Between the trimmed V and J ends, which lost 5 bases and 1 base, there was a span of 13 bases.

J is TRBJ2-5 and V is TRBV5-1, with 8 bases matching TRBD2. This CDR3 contains 16 residues. The V gene's germline CDR1 is SGHRS and CDR2 YFSETQ. The trim removed 10 bases at V and 0 bases at J, leaving 14 bases unmatched. The CDR3 reads CAEPQRLAPYQETQYF. CDR3 in DNA: TGCGCCGAGCCCCAGAGACTAGCGCCGTACCAAGAGACCCAGTACTTC.

The gene calls are TRBV6-5 and TRBJ1-2; D gene unclear. V dropped 4 bases and J dropped 5 bases, with 11 bases sitting between them. The CDR3 covers 13 residues. Germline V gives CDR1 MNHEY, CDR2 SVGAGI. CDR3 sequence (DNA): TGTGCCAGCAGTTTATCGTTGGTGTATGGCTACACCTTC. This gives the protein CASSLSLVYGYTF.

The rearrangement links TRBV5-1 to TRBJ2-1, with D tentatively TRBD2 (8 bases). V lost 4 bases, J lost 0 bases, and 23 bases lay in between. Germline loops: CDR1 SGHRS, CDR2 YFSETQ. The CDR3 loop spans 19 amino acids. CDR3 sequence reads: CASSIRGVAGPRSYNEQFF. The CDR3 nucleotides read TGCGCCAGCAGCATCAGGGGGGTAGCGGGACCACGCTCCTACAATGAGCAGTTCTTC. Drawing the rest from reference TRBV5-1 and TRBJ2-1, the complete variable domain is KAGVTQTPRYLIKTRGQQVTLSCSPISGHRSVSWYQQTPGQGLQFLFEYFSETQRNKGNFPGRFSGRQFSNSRSEMNVSTLELGDSALYLCASSIRGVAGPRSYNEQFFGPGTRLTVL.

The chain carries TRBV4-3 and TRBJ2-3, with D possibly matching TRBD2 (7 bases). V lost 5 bases and J 4 bases, leaving 13 bases between the germline ends. CDR3 length: 14 amino acids. Germline assignment: CDR1 LGHNA and CDR2 YSLEER. The CDR3 loop is CASSYTGGSDTQYF. DNA for the CDR3: TGCGCCAGCAGCTACACGGGGGGCTCAGATACGCAGTATTTT.

This clonotype came up a few times. The chain links TRBV4-1 to TRBJ2-7; TRBD2 aligns across 7 bases. After removal of 4 bases from V and 4 bases from J, the junction contained 13 bases not matched to a gene. CDR3 length: 16 residues. The V gene's germline CDR1 is MGHRA and CDR2 YSYEKL. CDR3 region: CASSLSGGIGLYEQYF. The CDR3 region has the DNA TGCGCCAGCAGCCTATCCGGGGGGATAGGGCTATACGAGCAGTACTTC.

This clonotype showed up just once. The chain recombines TRBV20-1 with TRBJ1-5; possible D gene TRBD1, 6 bases. Germline CDR1 reads DFQATT; CDR2 reads SNEGSKA (reference sequence). Trimming left V 6 bases short and J 6 bases short, with 15 bases between. This CDR3 has 13 amino acids. The CDR3 loop is CSAPGLGGQPQHF. The DNA of the CDR3 is TGCAGTGCGCCAGGGTTAGGGGGTCAGCCCCAGCATTTT.

This clonotype was detected a few times. The rearrangement links TRBV4-2 to TRBJ1-2; D perhaps matches TRBD1 (5 bases). This CDR3 has 15 residues. Between the trimmed V and J ends, which lost 5 bases and 1 base, there was a span of 14 bases. Per germline, CDR1 LGHNA and CDR2 YNFKEQ. The CDR3 DNA is TGTGCCAGCAGCGAGGACACTGACGTTAACTATGGCTACACCTTC. It yields the protein CASSEDTDVNYGYTF.

This chain joins TRBV7-2 and TRBJ2-3; 8 bases align to TRBD2. Trimming removed 2 bases from V and 0 bases from J; junction bases left unmatched: 16. CDR1 and CDR2 (germline): SGHTA, FQGNSA. This CDR3 is built from 20 residues. For the CDR3, the DNA is TGTGCCAGCAGCTTAACCGGGTCGGGGGGGGCGATTATGAGCACAGATACGCAGTATTTT. Amino acid sequence: CASSLTGSGGAIMSTDTQYF.

A word on this clonotype: Mismatch with germline at one junction end may stem from a read error. The V call is TRBV29-1, the J call TRBJ2-1; unclear D gene. The length of the CDR3 is 11 residues. Germline V gene data show CDR1 as SQVTM and CDR2 as ANQGSEA. CDR3 coding DNA: TGCAACGTTCCGAAATACAATGAGCAGTTCTTC. It yields the protein CNVPKYNEQFF.

This clonotype was picked up a small number of times. This chain's CDR3 is CSVALPGTLFYGYTF. As DNA, the CDR3 is TGCAGCGTGGCCCTTCCCGGGACTCTGTTCTATGGCTACACCTTC. V usage is TRBV29-1 and J usage is TRBJ1-2, with a tentative D call TRBD1 (5 bases). Trimming stripped 6 bases from V and 4 bases from J, with 21 bases between. The CDR3 consists of 15 residues. Germline lookup yields CDR1 SQVTM and CDR2 ANQGSEA.

V usage is TRBV7-2 and J usage is TRBJ2-4; D perhaps matches TRBD1 (6 bases). With the DNA end fitting TRBJ2-7 better, the J assignment may be wrong. The CDR3 loop spans 20 amino acids. Germline-derived CDR1 and CDR2 are SGHTA and FQGNSA. CDR3 nucleotides: TGTGCCAGCAGCTTAGCGTGGATCCCCCCGAAGGACAGATCATCAACCGAGCAGTACTTC. Protein sequence: CASSLAWIPPKDRSSTEQYF.

This clonotype appeared a few times. The chain carries TRBV5-5 and TRBJ2-1; TRBD2 aligns across 8 bases. V dropped 7 bases and J dropped 8; count of bases not matched to a gene: 8. Germline-derived CDR1 and CDR2 are SGHKS and YYEKEE (reference sequence). The CDR3 sequence is 13 residues long. The CDR3 DNA is TGTGCCAGCTTTATGAGCGGGGGAGATGAGCAGTTCTTC. Translating gives CASFMSGGDEQFF.